This record covers a single T cell receptor (beta chain). Its matching antigen is unknown. MiXCR was run by TCRdb on the 5' RACE reads, yielding one entry per CDR3 protein. The sample includes approximately 180,000 distinct CDR3 sequences, 15% to 20% of them seen just once. This specimen comes from a study of CD8 T cells in ankylosing spondylitis. Broader study findings: Certain motif variants had earlier appeared in reactive arthritis synovial fluid and blood. What appeared characteristic of ankylosing spondylitis blood was a TCR beta motif of under 10 highly homologous variants.

CDR1 is MNHEY and CDR2 is SVGEGT in the germline V gene. V gave up 2 bases and J gave up 4 bases, with 6 bases separating them. The CDR3 is made up of 13 amino acids. The sequenced material came from blood, either unsorted or a sorted T cell fraction (not recorded which). This sequence joins TRBV6-2 or TRBV6-3 and TRBJ1-5, with D unresolved. The TCR comes from a male donor under 30 with ankylosing spondylitis or in good health (not recorded which). CDR3 nucleotide sequence: TGTGCCAGCAGTTACCTAAAGAATCAGCCCCAGCATTTT. Its protein is CASSYLKNQPQHF.